The 5 T cell receptor beta chains in this list originate from one sample, sequenced in a study of blood T cell repertoires in COVID-19. Libraries were prepared by immunoSEQ multiplex PCR; TCRdb keeps only in-frame clonotypes and omits some of them. The repertoire includes roughly 150,000 clones, about 87% of them detected once, and approximately 6.2% sits in the top ten. The source material was peripheral blood. The receptors come from a man older than 75 with acute or convalescent COVID-19.

This clone was counted once. V is TRBV4-2 and J is TRBJ2-4; the match to TRBD1 covers 11 bases. Per the germline V gene, CDR1 is LGHNA and CDR2 is YNFKEQ. With V trimmed by 1 base and J by 5 bases, 4 bases remained unmatched. The CDR3 loop spans 16 amino acids. The CDR3 nucleotides read TGTGCCAGCAGCCAAGGGACAGGGGGCTTGGAAAACATTCAGTACTTC. Protein: CASSQGTGGLENIQYF.

The rearrangement links TRBV5-1 to TRBJ2-6; tentatively, D is TRBD2 (5 bases). The CDR3 has 17 residues. The germline CDR1 and CDR2 sequences are SGHRS and YFSETQ. Trimming removed 0 bases from V and 2 bases from J, with 12 bases in between. The CDR3 spells CASSLGATGTGANVLTF. The CDR3 DNA sequence: TGCGCCAGCAGCTTGGGCGCCACGGGGACTGGGGCCAACGTCCTGACTTTC. Variable domain in full (rest from reference TRBV5-1 and TRBJ2-6): KAGVTQTPRYLIKTRGQQVTLSCSPISGHRSVSWYQQTPGQGLQFLFEYFSETQRNKGNFPGRFSGRQFSNSRSEMNVSTLELGDSALYLCASSLGATGTGANVLTFGAGSRLTVL.

Only a few counts were recorded for this clone. The chain combines TRBV2 with TRBJ1-5, with TRBD1 matching 8 bases. Germline V CDR1 and CDR2: SNHLY, FYNNEI. J gave up 6 bases and V 6 bases, and 16 bases lay outside the gene matches. The CDR3 is made up of 17 amino acids. CDR3 loop: CASRDFGSDRVTQPQHF. In DNA, the CDR3 is TGTGCCAGCAGGGATTTCGGCTCGGACAGGGTGACTCAGCCCCAGCATTTT.

V and J are TRBV27 and TRBJ1-2; 7 nucleotides align to TRBD1. The J segment lost 2 bases and the V segment lost 2 bases, leaving 5 bases of the junction unmatched. Germline V CDR1 and CDR2: MNHEY, SMNVEV (reference sequence). The CDR3 runs to 15 residues. CDR3 sequence (DNA): TGTGCCAGCAGTTTACAGGGGGTCAGAAACTATGGCTACACCTTC. Translated: CASSLQGVRNYGYTF.

The V gene is TRBV11-2, the J gene TRBJ1-5, with D hard to call. Germline CDR1 SGHAT, CDR2 FQNNGV. This CDR3 region has 12 residues. The V gene lost 1 base and the J gene lost 6 bases, with 4 bases spanning the gap. CDR3 coding DNA: TGTGCCAGCAGCTTAGCCGGTCAGCCCCAGCATTTT. It encodes CASSLAGQPQHF.